What follows is one TCR beta chain and its context. The data stem from a study of T cells in Graves' hyperthyroidism and ophthalmopathy. V shed 2 bases and J 3 bases; nucleotides not matched to a gene: 2. This CDR3 comprises 14 residues. The germline V gene encodes CDR1 SGDLS and CDR2 YYNGEE. Authors of the study amplified TCR beta CDR3 regions from RNA transcripts. The HTBI set primed first-round TCR CDR3 RT-PCR. TCRdb fed the multiplex PCR reads into MiXCR, producing one record per CDR3 protein. This sample has some 210,000 distinct CDR3 sequences; roughly 15% occur once, and the top ten carry 50%. The receptor's source is a man in his fifties with Graves' hyperthyroidism. Sequenced: blood. This chain links TRBV9 with TRBJ1-5; TRBD1 aligns across 7 bases. DNA of the CDR3: TGTGCCAGCAGCGTGGGGACAGACAATCAGCCCCAGCATTTT. Protein: CASSVGTDNQPQHF.